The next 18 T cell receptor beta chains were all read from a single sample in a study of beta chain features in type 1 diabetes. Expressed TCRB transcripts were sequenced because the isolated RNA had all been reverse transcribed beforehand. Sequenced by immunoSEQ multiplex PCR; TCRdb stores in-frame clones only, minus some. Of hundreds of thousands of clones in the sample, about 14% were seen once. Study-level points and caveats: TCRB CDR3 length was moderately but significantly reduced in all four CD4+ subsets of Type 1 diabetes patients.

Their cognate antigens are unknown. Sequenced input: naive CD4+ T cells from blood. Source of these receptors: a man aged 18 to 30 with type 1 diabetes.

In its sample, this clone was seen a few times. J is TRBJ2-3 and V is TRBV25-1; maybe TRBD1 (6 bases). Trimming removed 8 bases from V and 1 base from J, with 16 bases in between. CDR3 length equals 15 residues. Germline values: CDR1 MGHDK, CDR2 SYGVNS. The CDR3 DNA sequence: TGTGCCAGCGGGGGTGCGGCAGGGGGCACAGATACGCAGTATTTT. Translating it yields CASGGAAGGTDTQYF.

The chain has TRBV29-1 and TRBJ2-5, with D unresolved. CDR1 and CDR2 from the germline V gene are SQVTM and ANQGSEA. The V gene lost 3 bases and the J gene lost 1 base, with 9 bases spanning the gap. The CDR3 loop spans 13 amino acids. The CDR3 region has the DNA TGCAGCGTTGATCGGGCAGCCCAAGAGACCCAGTACTTC. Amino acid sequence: CSVDRAAQETQYF.

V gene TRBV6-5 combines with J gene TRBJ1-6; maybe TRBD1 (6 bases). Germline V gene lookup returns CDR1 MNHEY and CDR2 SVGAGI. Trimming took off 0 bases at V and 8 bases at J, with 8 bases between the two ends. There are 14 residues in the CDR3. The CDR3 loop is CASSYSRGDSPLHF. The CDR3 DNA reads TGTGCCAGCAGTTACTCGAGGGGGGATTCACCCCTCCACTTT.

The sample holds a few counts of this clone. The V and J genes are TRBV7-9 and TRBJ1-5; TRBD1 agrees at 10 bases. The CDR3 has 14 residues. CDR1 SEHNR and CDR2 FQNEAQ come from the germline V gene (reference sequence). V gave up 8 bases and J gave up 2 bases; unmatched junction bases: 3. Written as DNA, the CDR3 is TGTGCCAGCGCCGGGACAGGGGGCAATCAGCCCCAGCATTTT. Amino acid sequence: CASAGTGGNQPQHF. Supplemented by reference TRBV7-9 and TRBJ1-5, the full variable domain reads DTGVSQNPRHKITKRGQNVTFRCDPISEHNRLYWYRQTLGQGPEFLTYFQNEAQLEKSRLLSDRFSAERPKGSFSTLEIQRTEQGDSAMYLCASAGTGGNQPQHFGDGTRLSIL.

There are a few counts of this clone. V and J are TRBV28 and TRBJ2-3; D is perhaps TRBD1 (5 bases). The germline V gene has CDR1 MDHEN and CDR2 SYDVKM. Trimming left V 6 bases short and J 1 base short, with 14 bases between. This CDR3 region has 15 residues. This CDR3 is CASRTSRAGTDTQYF. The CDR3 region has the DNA TGTGCCAGCAGGACCTCCAGGGCGGGCACAGATACGCAGTATTTT.

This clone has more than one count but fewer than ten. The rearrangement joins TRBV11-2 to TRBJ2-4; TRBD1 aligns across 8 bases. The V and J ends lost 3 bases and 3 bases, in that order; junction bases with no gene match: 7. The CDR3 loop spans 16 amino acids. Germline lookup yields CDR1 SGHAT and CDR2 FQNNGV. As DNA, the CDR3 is TGTGCCAGCAGCTTCTTTCAGGGGGCCGGCAAAAACATTCAGTACTTC. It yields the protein CASSFFQGAGKNIQYF. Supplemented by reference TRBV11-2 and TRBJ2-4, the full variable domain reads EAGVAQSPRYKIIEKRQSVAFWCNPISGHATLYWYQQILGQGPKLLIQFQNNGVVDDSQLPKDRFSAERLKGVDSTLKIQPAKLEDSAVYLCASSFFQGAGKNIQYFGAGTRLSVL.

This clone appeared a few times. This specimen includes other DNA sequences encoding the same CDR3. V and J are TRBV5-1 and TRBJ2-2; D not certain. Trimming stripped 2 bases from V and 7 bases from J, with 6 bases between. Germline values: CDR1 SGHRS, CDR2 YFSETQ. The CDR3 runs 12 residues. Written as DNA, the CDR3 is TGCGCCAGCAGCTTCCCAGGCGGGGAGCTGTTTTTT. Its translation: CASSFPGGELFF. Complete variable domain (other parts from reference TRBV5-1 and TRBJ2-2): KAGVTQTPRYLIKTRGQQVTLSCSPISGHRSVSWYQQTPGQGLQFLFEYFSETQRNKGNFPGRFSGRQFSNSRSEMNVSTLELGDSALYLCASSFPGGELFFGEGSRLTVL.

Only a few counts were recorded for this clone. As DNA, the CDR3 is TGCAGCGCTTTTAACACTGAAGCTTTCTTT. Translating gives CSAFNTEAFF. The chain couples TRBV29-1 to TRBJ1-1, with unresolved D. Trimming left V 7 bases short and J 2 bases short, with 5 bases between. CDR3 length equals 10 residues. Germline V gene lookup returns CDR1 SQVTM and CDR2 ANQGSEA.

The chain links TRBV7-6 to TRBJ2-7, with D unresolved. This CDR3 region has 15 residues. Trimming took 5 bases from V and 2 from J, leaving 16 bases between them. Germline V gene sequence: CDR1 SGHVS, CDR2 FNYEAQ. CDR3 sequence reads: CASSPSTFPTYEQYF. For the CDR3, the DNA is TGTGCCAGCAGCCCAAGCACTTTTCCCACCTACGAGCAGTACTTC.

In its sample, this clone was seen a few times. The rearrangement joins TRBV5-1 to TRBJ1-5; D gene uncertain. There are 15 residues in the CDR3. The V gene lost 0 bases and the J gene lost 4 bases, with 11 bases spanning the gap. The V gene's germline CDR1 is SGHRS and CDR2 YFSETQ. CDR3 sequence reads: CASSLDGNGNQPQHF. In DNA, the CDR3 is TGCGCCAGCAGCTTGGACGGGAACGGTAATCAGCCCCAGCATTTT. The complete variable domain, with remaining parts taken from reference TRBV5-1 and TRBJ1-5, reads KAGVTQTPRYLIKTRGQQVTLSCSPISGHRSVSWYQQTPGQGLQFLFEYFSETQRNKGNFPGRFSGRQFSNSRSEMNVSTLELGDSALYLCASSLDGNGNQPQHFGDGTRLSIL.

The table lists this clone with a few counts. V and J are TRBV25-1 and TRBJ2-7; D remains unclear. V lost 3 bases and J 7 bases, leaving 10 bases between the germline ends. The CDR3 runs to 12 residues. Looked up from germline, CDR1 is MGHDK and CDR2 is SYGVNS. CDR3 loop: CASSEGPIEQYF. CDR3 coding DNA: TGTGCCAGCAGTGAGGGCCCTATTGAGCAGTACTTC.

CDR3 in amino acids: CASSAQPGRAVEKLFF. The CDR3 region has the DNA TGTGCCAGTAGTGCCCAACCGGGACGGGCCGTGGAAAAACTGTTTTTT. V usage is TRBV19 and J usage is TRBJ1-4; the D gene is possibly TRBD1 (5 bases). The CDR3 consists of 16 residues. Germline V CDR1 and CDR2: LNHDA, SQIVND (reference sequence). The germline V and J ends were trimmed by 5 bases and 8 bases, with 21 bases remaining between them.

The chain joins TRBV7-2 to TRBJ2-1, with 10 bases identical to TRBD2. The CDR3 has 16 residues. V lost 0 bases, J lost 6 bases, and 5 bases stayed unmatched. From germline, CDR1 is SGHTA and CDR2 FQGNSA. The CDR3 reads CASSLASSGGLNEQFF. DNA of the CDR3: TGTGCCAGCAGCTTAGCCTCTAGCGGGGGACTCAATGAGCAGTTCTTC. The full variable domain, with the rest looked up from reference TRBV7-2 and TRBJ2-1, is GAGVSQSPSNKVTEKGKDVELRCDPISGHTALYWYRQSLGQGLEFLIYFQGNSAPDKSGLPSDRFSAERTGGSVSTLTIQRTQQEDSAVYLCASSLASSGGLNEQFFGPGTRLTVL.

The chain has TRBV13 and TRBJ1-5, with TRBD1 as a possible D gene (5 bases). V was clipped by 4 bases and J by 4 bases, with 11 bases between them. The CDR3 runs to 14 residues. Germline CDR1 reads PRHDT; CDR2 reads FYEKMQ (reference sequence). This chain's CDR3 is CASSSGPRNQPQHF. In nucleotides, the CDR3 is TGTGCCAGCAGCTCGGGACCGAGAAATCAGCCCCAGCATTTT.

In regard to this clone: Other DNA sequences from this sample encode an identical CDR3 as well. CDR3 bases: TGTGCCAGCAGCTTAGGCCCCGGGGAGCTGTTTTTT. Translated: CASSLGPGELFF. The J gene is TRBJ2-2, the V gene TRBV7-2; D remains unclear. This CDR3 is built from 12 residues. V was clipped by 1 base and J by 6 bases, with 3 bases between them. The V gene's germline CDR1 is SGHTA and CDR2 FQGNSA.

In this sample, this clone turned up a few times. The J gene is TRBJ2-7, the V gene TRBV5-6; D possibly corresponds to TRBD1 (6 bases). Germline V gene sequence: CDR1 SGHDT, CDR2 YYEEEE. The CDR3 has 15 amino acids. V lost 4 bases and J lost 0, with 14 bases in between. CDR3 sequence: CASSPLRDTSYEQYF. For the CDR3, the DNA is TGTGCCAGCAGCCCCCTGAGGGACACCTCCTACGAGCAGTACTTC.

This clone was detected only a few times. CDR3 residues: CASLKREFEETQYF. For the CDR3, the DNA is TGTGCCAGCCTTAAGCGGGAGTTTGAAGAGACCCAGTACTTC. This sequence joins TRBV6-6 and TRBJ2-5, with 8 bases that match TRBD2. The trim removed 8 bases at V and 3 bases at J, leaving 8 bases unmatched. The germline V gene has CDR1 MNHNY and CDR2 SVGAGI (reference sequence). The CDR3 loop spans 14 amino acids.

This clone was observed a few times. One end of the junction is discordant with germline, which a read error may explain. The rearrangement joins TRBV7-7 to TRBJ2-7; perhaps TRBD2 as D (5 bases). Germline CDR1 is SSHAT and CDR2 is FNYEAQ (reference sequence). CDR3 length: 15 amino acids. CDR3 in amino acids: CASSLARVVGAEQYF. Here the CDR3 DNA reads TGTGCTAGCAGCTTAGCGAGGGTAGTGGGAGCCGAGCAGTACTTC.